The source of this T cell receptor (beta chain) is a study of response to subunit inactivated influenza vaccine. The CDR3 consists of 16 residues. The germline V gene encodes CDR1 SEHNR and CDR2 FQNEAQ (reference sequence). Losses at the gene ends were 1 base for V and 4 bases for J; bases not matched to a gene: 9. TCRdb re-called the RT-PCR reads through MiXCR, storing one row per CDR3 protein. This sample has 500,000 to 550,000 distinct CDR3 sequences, with around a quarter found just once. The same sample was also used in a study of T cells expressing NK-cell markers. This second report adds: With UMIs, 5'RACE template switching was used to make TCR beta cDNA. CD3+CD56+NKG2C+, CD3+CD56+NKG2C- and CD3+CD56-NKG2C+ T cells, once sorted, supplied the TCR beta repertoires. A handful of donors likewise had their CD3+CD56-NKG2C+ fraction led by these clonotypes.

The source of this sequence is a man in his fifties or sixties who received an inactivated influenza vaccine. The rearrangement links TRBV7-9 to TRBJ2-5, with 7 nucleotides matching TRBD1. The source material was CD4+ T cells sorted from PBMCs, sampled 11 to 12 days after vaccination. CDR3 residues: CASSLDNYRGAETQYF. The CDR3 nucleotides are TGTGCCAGCAGCTTAGACAACTACAGGGGTGCAGAGACCCAGTACTTC.